This is a list of T cell receptor beta chains from one sample in a study of shared clonotypes between healthy human individuals. TCRdb's copy holds only in-frame clones and misses some; the assay was immunoSEQ multiplex PCR. The sample has some 2 million clones, approximately 95% seen once. Sequenced sample: naive CD4+ T cells sorted from blood. Receptor source: a man between 18 and 29 years old in good health. Both conserved end residues are part of each CDR3. Each record gives: D gene, V gene, J gene, clone size, CDR3 DNA, CDR3 protein. The D gene is left open where the match is weak. Clone size is stated in some rows and not others, as once, few, many or a class when expanded.

-	TRBV6-5	TRBJ1-1	-	TGTGCCAGCAGTTACTCGATGTTACATACTGAAGCTTTCTTT	CASSYSMLHTEAFF
-	TRBV21-1	TRBJ2-3	-	TGTGCCAGCAGCAAAGCTCCCCCAGCAGATACGCAGTATTTT	CASSKAPPADTQYF
-	TRBV7-2	TRBJ2-1	-	TGTGCCAGCAGCTTAGACTGGAACAATGAGCAGTTCTTC	CASSLDWNNEQFF
TRBD1	TRBV28	TRBJ2-7	once	TGTGCCAGCAGTATACGACAGGGGACCTACGAGCAGTACTTC	CASSIRQGTYEQYF
-	TRBV5-1	TRBJ2-2	-	TGCGCCAGCAGCTTGGAGAGGAAAACCCCCGCCCCCACTGCCGCCGGGGAGCTGTTTTTT	CASSLERKTPAPTAAGELFF
-	TRBV10-3	TRBJ2-3	once	TGTGCCATCGGGCAACCAAGCACAGATACGCAGTATTTT	CAIGQPSTDTQYF
TRBD1	TRBV27	TRBJ2-1	-	TGTGCCAGCAGTTGGCCCGGACAGGAGTACAATGAGCAGTTCTTC	CASSWPGQEYNEQFF
-	TRBV2	TRBJ2-1	-	TGTGCCAGCAGTCCACTAGGGGGGGCTTACTACAATGAGCAGTTCTTC	CASSPLGGAYYNEQFF
TRBD1	TRBV18	TRBJ1-2	-	TGTGCCAGCTCATTCAGACAGGGGGACTTCCTTAACTATGGCTACACCTTC	CASSFRQGDFLNYGYTF
TRBD2	TRBV7-9	TRBJ2-1	-	TGTGCCAGCAGCTTCCGGACTAGCGGGACCGATGAGCAGTTCTTC	CASSFRTSGTDEQFF
-	TRBV5-6	TRBJ1-1	-	TGTGCCAGCAGCATCGTAGACTACACTGAAGCTTTCTTT	CASSIVDYTEAFF
-	TRBV6-5	TRBJ1-1	-	TGTGCCAGCAGTCACAGGGAAGGGGTCACTGAAGCTTTCTTT	CASSHREGVTEAFF
TRBD1	TRBV27	TRBJ2-1	-	TGTGCCAGCAGCCGTCGGGACAGGGGGTCCAATGAGCAGTTCTTC	CASSRRDRGSNEQFF
-	TRBV28	TRBJ2-1	once	TGTGCCAGCAGTTTCTCACGGGGCGCGGGGTCCTACAATGAGCAGTTCTTC	CASSFSRGAGSYNEQFF
-	TRBV25-1	TRBJ1-6	-	TGTGCCAGCAGTGAATTTAGTACAGGAATTAATCATAATTCACCCCTCCACTTT	CASSEFSTGINHNSPLHF
-	TRBV5-6	TRBJ2-7	-	TGTGCCAGCAGCTCCCTGGACGGGTACGAGCAGTACTTC	CASSSLDGYEQYF
TRBD2	TRBV10-3	TRBJ2-3	once	TGTGCCATCAGTGAGTCGGGACTAGCGGGCACAGATACGCAGTATTTT	CAISESGLAGTDTQYF
-	TRBV6-1	TRBJ2-5	-	TGTGCCAGCAGTGCCGGGACGGGCGGGTTCCAAGAGACCCAGTACTTC	CASSAGTGGFQETQYF
-	TRBV6-6	TRBJ2-7	-	TGTGCCAGCATCGGGCCAGGAGGGTCCTACGAGCAGTACTTC	CASIGPGGSYEQYF
-	TRBV29-1	TRBJ2-1	-	TGCAGCGTCAATGAGCAGTTCTTC	CSVNEQFF
TRBD1	TRBV12-5	TRBJ1-2	-	TGTGCTAGTGGTTTGGTACGACAGGGGACTAACTATGGCTACACCTTC	CASGLVRQGTNYGYTF
-	TRBV27	TRBJ2-1	-	TGTGCCAGCAGTTTATCGGCAGTCTTCGGTGAGCAGTTCTTC	CASSLSAVFGEQFF